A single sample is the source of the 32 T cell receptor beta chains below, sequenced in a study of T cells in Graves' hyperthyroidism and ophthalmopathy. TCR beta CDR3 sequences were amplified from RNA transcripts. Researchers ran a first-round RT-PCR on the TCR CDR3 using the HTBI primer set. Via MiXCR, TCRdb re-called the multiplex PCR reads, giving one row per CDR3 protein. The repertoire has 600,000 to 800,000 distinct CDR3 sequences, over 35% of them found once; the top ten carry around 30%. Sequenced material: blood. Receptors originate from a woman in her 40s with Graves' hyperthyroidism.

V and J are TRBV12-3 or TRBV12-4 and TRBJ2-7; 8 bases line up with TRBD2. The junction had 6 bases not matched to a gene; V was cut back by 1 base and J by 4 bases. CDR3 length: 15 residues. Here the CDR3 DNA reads TGTGCCAGCAGTTTAGGGGTAGCGGGGAGATACGAGCAGTACTTC. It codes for CASSLGVAGRYEQYF.

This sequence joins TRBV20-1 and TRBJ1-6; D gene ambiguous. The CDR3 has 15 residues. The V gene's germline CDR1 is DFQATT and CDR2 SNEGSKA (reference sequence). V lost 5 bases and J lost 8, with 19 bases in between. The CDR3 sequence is CSARVDAEVYSPLHF. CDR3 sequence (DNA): TGCAGTGCTCGGGTCGACGCCGAAGTTTATTCACCCCTCCACTTT.

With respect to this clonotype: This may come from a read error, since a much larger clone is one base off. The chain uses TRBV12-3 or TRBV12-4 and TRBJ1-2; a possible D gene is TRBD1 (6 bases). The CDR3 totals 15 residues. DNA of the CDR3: TGTGCCAGCAGTACACGACAGGAACCTTCCTATGGCTGCACCTTC. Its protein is CASSTRQEPSYGCTF.

CDR3 residues: CASSYSPTGRGLGETQYF. Here the CDR3 DNA reads TGTGCCAGCAGTTACTCCCCGACAGGGAGGGGACTCGGGGAGACCCAGTACTTC. V and J are TRBV7-9 and TRBJ2-5; possibly TRBD1 or TRBD2 for D (7 bases each). The germline V and J ends were trimmed by 6 bases and 5 bases, with 28 bases remaining between them. The CDR3 length is 18 residues. In germline, CDR1 is SEHNR, CDR2 FQNEAQ (reference sequence).

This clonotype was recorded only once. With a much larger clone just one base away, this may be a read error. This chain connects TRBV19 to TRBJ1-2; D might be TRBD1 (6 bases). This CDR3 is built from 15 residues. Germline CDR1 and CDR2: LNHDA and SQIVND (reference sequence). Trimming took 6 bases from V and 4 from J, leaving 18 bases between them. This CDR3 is CASSPTGRGSYGYTF. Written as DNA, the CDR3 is TGTGCCAGTAGCCCGACAGGACGGGGGAGCTATGGCTACACCTTC.

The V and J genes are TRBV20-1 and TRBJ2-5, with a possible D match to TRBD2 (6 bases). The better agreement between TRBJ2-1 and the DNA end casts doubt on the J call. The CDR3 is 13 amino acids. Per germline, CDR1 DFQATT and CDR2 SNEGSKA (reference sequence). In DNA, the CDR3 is TGCAGTGCTAGCGGGAGATCCTACAATGAGCAGTTCTTC. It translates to CSASGRSYNEQFF.

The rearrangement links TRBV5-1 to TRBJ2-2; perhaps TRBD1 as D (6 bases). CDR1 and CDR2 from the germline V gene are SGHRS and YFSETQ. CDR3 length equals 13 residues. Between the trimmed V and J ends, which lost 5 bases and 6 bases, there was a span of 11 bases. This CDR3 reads CASSFTGSGELFF. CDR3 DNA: TGCGCCAGCAGTTTTACAGGGTCCGGGGAGCTGTTTTTT.

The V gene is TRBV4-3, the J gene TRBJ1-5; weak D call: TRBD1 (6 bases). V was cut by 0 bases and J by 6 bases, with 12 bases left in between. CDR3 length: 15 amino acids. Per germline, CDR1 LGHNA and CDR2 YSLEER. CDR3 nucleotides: TGCGCCAGCAGCCAAGACTGGACAGAATCTCAGCCCCAGCATTTT. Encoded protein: CASSQDWTESQPQHF.

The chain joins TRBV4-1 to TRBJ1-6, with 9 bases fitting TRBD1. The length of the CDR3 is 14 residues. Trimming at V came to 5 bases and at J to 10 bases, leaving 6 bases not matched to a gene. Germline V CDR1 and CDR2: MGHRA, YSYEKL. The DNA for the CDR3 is TGCGCCAGCAGCAGGGACAGGGAAAACTCACCCCTCCACTTT. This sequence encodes CASSRDRENSPLHF.

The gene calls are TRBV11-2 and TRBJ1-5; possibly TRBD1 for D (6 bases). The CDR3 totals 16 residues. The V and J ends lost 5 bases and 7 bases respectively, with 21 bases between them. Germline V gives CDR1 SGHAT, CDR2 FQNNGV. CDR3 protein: CASSQVAGTRGQPQHF. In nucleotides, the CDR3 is TGTGCCAGCAGCCAAGTGGCAGGGACAAGAGGGCAGCCCCAGCATTTT.

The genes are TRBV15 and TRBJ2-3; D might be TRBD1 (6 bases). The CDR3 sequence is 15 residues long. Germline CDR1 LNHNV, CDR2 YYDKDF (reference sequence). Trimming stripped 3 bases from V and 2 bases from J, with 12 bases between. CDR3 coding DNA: TGTGCCACCAGCAGCCAGACAGGTATCACAGATACGCAGTATTTT. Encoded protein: CATSSQTGITDTQYF.

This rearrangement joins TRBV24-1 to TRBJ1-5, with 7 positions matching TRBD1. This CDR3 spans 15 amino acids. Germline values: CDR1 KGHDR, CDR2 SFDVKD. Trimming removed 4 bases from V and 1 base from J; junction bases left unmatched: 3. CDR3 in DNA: TGTGCCACCAGTGAGACAGGGCCGAGCAATCAGCCCCAGCATTTT. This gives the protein CATSETGPSNQPQHF.

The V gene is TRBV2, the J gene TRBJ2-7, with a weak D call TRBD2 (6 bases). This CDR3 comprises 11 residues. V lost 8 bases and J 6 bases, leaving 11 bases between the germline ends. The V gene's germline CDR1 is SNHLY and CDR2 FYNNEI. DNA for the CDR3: TGTGCCAGCGGCCTGGGGGGCGAGCAGTACTTC. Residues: CASGLGGEQYF.

CDR3 residues: CSAMGLAGILQETQYF. The CDR3 nucleotides read TGCAGTGCTATGGGGCTAGCGGGGATCTTACAAGAGACCCAGTACTTC. This rearrangement joins TRBV20-1 to TRBJ2-5; 9 bases are shared with TRBD2. The V and J ends lost 4 bases and 2 bases, in that order; junction bases with no gene match: 11. Germline-derived CDR1 and CDR2 are DFQATT and SNEGSKA (reference sequence). The length of the CDR3 is 16 residues.

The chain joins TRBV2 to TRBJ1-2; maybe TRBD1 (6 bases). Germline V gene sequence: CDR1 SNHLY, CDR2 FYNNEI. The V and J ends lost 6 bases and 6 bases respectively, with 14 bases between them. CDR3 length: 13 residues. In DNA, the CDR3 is TGTGCCAGCAGACACACAGGGTACAATGGCTACACCTTC. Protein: CASRHTGYNGYTF.

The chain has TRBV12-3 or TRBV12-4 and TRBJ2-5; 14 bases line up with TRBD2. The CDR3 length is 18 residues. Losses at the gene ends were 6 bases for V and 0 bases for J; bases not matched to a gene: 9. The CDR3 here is CASRRGTSGSRYQETQYF. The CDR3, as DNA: TGTGCCAGCAGACGAGGGACTAGCGGGAGTCGTTACCAAGAGACCCAGTACTTC.

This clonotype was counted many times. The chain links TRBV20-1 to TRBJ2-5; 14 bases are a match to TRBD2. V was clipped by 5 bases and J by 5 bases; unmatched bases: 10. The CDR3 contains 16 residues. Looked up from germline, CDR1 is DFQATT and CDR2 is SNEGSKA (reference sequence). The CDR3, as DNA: TGCAGTGCTTCACCCCGGACTAGCGGGAGGCGGGAGACCCAGTACTTC. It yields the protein CSASPRTSGRRETQYF.

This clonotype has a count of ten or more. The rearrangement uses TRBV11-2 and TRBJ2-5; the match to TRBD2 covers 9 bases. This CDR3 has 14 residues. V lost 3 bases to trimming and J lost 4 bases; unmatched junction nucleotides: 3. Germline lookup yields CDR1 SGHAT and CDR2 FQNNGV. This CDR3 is CASSLREGRETQYF. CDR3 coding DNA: TGTGCCAGCAGCTTGCGGGAGGGCCGAGAGACCCAGTACTTC.

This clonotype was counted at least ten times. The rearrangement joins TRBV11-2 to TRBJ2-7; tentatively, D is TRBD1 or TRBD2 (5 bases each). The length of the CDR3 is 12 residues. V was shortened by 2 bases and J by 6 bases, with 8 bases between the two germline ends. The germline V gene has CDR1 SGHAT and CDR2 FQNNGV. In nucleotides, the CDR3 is TGTGCCAGCAGCTTAAGAGGGGCCGAGCAGTACTTC. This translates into CASSLRGAEQYF.

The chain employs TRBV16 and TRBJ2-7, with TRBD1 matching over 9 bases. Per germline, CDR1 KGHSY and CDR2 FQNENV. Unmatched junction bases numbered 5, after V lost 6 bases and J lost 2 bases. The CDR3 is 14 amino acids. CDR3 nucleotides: TGTGCCAGCAGTGATACAGGGGGCCCCTACGAGCAGTACTTC. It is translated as CASSDTGGPYEQYF.

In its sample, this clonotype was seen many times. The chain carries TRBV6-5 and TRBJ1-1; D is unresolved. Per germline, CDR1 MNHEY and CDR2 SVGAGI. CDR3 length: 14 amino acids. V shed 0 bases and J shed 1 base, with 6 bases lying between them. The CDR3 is CASSYSSWNTEAFF. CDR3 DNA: TGTGCCAGCAGTTACTCGTCTTGGAACACTGAAGCTTTCTTT.

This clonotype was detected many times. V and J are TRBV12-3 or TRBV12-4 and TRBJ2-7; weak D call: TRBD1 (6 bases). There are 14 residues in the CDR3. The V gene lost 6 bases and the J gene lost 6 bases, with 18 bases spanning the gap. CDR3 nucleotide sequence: TGTGCCAGCAGCAACCGGGACAAACGGGCCGAGCAGTACTTC. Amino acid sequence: CASSNRDKRAEQYF.

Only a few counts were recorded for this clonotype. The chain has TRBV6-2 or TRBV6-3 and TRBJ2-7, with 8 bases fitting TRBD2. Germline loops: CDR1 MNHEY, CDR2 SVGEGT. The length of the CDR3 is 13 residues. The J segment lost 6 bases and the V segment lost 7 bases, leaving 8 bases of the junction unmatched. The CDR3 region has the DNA TGTGCCAGCACCTTGCCGGGGGGGTCCGAGCAGTACTTC. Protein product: CASTLPGGSEQYF.

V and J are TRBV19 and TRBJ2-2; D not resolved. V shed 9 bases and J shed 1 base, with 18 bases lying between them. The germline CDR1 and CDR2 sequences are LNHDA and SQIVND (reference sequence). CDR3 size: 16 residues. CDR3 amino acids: CARIARGRLNTGELFF. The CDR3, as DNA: TGTGCCAGAATCGCCCGAGGAAGGCTGAACACCGGGGAGCTGTTTTTT.

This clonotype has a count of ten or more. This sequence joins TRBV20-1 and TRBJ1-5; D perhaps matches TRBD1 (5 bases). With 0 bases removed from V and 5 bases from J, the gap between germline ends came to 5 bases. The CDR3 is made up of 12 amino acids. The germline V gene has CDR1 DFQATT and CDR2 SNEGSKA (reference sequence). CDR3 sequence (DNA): TGCAGTGCTAGAGAAGGGGATCAGCCCCAGCATTTT. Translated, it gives CSAREGDQPQHF.

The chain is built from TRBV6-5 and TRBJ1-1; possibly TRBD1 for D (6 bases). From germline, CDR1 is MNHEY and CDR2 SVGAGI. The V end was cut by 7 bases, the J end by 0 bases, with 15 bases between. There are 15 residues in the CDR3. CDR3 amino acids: CASTWDTEVNTEAFF. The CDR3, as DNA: TGTGCCAGCACCTGGGACACTGAGGTGAACACTGAAGCTTTCTTT.

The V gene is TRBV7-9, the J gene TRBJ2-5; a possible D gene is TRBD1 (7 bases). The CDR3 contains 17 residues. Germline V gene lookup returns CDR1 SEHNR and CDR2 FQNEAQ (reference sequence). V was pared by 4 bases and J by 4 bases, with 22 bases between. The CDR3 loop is CASSSGGRGLAAETQYF. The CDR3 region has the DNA TGTGCCAGCAGCTCAGGGGGACGGGGACTGGCGGCAGAGACCCAGTACTTC. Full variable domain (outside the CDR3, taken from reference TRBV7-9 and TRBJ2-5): DTGVSQNPRHKITKRGQNVTFRCDPISEHNRLYWYRQTLGQGPEFLTYFQNEAQLEKSRLLSDRFSAERPKGSFSTLEIQRTEQGDSAMYLCASSSGGRGLAAETQYFGPGTRLLVL.

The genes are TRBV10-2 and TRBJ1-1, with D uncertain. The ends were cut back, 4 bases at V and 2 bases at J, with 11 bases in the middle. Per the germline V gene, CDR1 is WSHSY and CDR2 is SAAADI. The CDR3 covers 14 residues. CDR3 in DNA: TGCGCCAGCAGTGCCTCGGTCAGAAACACTGAAGCTTTCTTT. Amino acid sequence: CASSASVRNTEAFF.

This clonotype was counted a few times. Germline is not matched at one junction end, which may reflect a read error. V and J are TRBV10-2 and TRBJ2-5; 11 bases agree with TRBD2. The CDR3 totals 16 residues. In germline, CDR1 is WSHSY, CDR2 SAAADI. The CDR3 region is CASSPQLAGVGETQYF. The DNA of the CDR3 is TGTGCCAGCAGCCCACAACTAGCGGGAGTTGGAGAGACCCAGTACTTC.

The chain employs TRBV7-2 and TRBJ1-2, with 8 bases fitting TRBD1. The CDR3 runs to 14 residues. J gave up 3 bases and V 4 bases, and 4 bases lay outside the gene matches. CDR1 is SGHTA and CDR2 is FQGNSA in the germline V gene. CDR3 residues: CASSYLQGDYGYTF. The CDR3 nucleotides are TGTGCCAGCAGCTACCTACAGGGGGACTATGGCTACACCTTC.

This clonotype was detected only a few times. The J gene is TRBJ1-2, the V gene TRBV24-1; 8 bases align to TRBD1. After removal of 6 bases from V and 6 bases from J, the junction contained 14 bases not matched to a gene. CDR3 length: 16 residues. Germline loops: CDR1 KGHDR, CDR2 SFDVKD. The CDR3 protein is CATSSLDRARGHGYTF. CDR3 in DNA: TGTGCCACCAGTTCGTTGGACAGGGCACGGGGACATGGCTACACCTTC.

The CDR3 here is CSEGHRDTDTQYF. For the CDR3, the DNA is TGCAGTGAGGGACACAGGGATACAGATACGCAGTATTTT. The chain employs TRBV20-1 and TRBJ2-3, with TRBD1 as a possible D gene (6 bases). Germline values: CDR1 DFQATT, CDR2 SNEGSKA (reference sequence). This CDR3 has 13 residues. Deletions cut 7 bases from V and 3 bases from J, with 14 bases between.